Below, one T cell receptor (beta chain) is given with its context. Its antigen is as yet unknown. Germline lookup yields CDR1 MDHEN and CDR2 SYDVKM. Trimming removed 3 bases from V and 7 bases from J; junction bases left unmatched: 3. CDR3 length: 14 amino acids. This entry is derived from a study of CD4 T cells in relation to SARS-CoV-2 and coronaviruses. Whole-study context: Of the patients, under 10 were male, 4 female, two Hispanic. General study findings and limits: SARS-CoV-2-driven expansion was significantly weaker in crossreactive than monoreactive clones.

The assay was immunoSEQ multiplex PCR, and TCRdb's table has in-frame clones only and misses some. The sample has some 60,000 clones; 90% to 95% are singletons. The V and J genes are TRBV28 and TRBJ2-1, with 10 bases lining up with TRBD1. The sample was naive CD4+ T cells from PBMCs. Subset meaning: naive CD4+ T cells isolated by negative enrichment. This receptor was taken from an adult with COVID-19. CDR3 in DNA: TGTGCCAGCAGTTTGGACAGGGGGTGGAATGAGCAGTTCTTC. The encoded protein is CASSLDRGWNEQFF.